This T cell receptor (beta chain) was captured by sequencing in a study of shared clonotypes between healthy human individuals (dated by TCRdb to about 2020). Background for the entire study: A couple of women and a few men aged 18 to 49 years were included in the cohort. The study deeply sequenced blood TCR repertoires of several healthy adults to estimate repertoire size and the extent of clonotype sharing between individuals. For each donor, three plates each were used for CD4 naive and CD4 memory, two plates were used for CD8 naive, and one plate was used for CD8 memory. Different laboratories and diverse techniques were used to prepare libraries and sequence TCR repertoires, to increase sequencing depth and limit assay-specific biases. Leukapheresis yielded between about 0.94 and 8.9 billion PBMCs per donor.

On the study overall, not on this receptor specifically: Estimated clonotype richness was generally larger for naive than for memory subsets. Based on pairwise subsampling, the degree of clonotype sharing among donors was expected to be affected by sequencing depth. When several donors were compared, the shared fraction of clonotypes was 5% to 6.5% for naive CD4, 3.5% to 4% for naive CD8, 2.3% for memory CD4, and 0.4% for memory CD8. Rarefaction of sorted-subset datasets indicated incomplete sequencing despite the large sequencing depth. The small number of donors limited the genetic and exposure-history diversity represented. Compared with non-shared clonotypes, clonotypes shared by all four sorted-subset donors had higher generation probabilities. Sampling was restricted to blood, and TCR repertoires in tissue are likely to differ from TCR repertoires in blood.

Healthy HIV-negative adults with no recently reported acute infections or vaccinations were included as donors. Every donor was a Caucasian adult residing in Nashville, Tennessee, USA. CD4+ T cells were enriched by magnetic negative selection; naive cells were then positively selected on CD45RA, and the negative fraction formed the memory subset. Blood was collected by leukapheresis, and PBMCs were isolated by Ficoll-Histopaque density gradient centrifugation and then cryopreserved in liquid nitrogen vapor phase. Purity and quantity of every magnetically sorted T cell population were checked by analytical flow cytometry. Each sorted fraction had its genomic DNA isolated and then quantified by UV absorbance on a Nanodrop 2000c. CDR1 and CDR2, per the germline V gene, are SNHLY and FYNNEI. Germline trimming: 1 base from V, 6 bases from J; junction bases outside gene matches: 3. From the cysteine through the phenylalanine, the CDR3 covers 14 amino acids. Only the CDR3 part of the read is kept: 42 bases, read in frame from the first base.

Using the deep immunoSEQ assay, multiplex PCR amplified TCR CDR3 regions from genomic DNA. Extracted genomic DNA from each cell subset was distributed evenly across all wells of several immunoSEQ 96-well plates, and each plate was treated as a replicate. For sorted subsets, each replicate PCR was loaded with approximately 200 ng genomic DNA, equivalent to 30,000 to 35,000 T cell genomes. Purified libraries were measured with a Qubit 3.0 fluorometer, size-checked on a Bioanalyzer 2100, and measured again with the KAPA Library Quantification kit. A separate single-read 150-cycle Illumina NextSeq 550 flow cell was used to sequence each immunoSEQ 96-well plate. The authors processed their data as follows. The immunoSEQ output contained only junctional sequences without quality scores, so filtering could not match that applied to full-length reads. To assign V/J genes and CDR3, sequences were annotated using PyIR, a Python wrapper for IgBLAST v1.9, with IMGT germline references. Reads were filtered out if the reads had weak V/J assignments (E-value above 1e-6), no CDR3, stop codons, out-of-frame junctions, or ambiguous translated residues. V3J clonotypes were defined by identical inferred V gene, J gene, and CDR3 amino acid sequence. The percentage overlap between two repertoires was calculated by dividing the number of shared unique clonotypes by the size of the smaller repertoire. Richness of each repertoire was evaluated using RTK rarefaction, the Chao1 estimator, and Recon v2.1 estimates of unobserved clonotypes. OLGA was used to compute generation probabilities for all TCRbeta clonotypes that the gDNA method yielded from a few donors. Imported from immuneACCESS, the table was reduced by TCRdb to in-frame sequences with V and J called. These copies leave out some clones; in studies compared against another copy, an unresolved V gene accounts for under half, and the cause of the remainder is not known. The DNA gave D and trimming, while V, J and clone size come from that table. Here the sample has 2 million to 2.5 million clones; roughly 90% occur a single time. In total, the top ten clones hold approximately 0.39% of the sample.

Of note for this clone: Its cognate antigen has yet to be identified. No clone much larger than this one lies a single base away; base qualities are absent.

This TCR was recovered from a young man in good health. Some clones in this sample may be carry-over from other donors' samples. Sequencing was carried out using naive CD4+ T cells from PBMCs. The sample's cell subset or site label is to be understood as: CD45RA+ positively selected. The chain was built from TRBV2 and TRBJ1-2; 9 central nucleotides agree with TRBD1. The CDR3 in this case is CASSEGTGDDGYTF. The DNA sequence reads TGTGCCAGCAGTGAAGGGACAGGGGATGATGGCTACACCTTC.